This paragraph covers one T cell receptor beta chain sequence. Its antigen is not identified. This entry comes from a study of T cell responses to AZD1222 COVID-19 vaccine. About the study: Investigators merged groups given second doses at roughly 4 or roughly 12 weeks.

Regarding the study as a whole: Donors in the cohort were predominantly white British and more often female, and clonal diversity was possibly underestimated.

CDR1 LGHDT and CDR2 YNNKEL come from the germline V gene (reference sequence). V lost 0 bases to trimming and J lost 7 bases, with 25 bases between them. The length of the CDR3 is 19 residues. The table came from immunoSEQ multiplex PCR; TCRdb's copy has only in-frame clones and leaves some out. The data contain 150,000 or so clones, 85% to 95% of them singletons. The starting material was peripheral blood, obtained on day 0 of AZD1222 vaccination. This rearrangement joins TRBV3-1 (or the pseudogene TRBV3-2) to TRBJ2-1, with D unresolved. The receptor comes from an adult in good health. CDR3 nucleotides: TGTGCCAGCAGCCAAGATAGGGTACCGCCCCGGGTGATGTCTAATGAGCAGTTCTTC. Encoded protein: CASSQDRVPPRVMSNEQFF.